The entry below describes one TCR beta chain. Its antigen remains undetermined. Base qualities are missing; no much larger clone stands one base away. Collaborating institutions collected whole blood in K2EDTA tubes following their own protocols. Collaborator samples were shipped for TCRbeta analysis as frozen whole blood, isolated PBMCs, or DNA extracted from either sample type. TCRbeta CDR3 regions were amplified from genomic DNA by means of the immunoSEQ Assay, a bias-controlled multiplex PCR. In the source study's methods: The number of nucleated cells in each sample was estimated by amplification of reference gene primers within the assay. To quantify the absolute abundance of each unique TCRbeta CDR3 rearrangement, sequence reads were collapsed and filtered. For each sample, productive Simpson clonality was calculated by taking the square root of Simpson's diversity index across productive rearrangements. TCRdb mirrors the immuneACCESS table, restricted to in-frame sequences. Some clones are absent from its copies; in checked studies, under half trace to an unresolved V gene, and the reason for the others is unknown. V and J calls and clone size are given by that table; D and trimming were obtained from the DNA. The sample includes tens of thousands of clones, with roughly nine tenths observed a single time. About a tenth of the sample is in the top ten clones.

V is clipped by 0 bases and J by 3 bases, and the sequence between their germline boundaries is 11 bases long. Including cysteine and phenylalanine, the CDR3 has 15 amino acids. The sequence is cut down to CDR3 DNA, 45 bases in frame from base 1. For CDR1 and CDR2, the germline V gene (reference sequence) lists MNHEY and SMNVEV. These data belong to a study of blood T cell repertoires in COVID-19 (dated by TCRdb to about 2020). General notes on the study: The collaborator samples originated in the United States, Italy and Spain and spanned the acute and convalescent phases of COVID-19. A freely available public database, intended as a resource for researchers studying the immune response to SARS-CoV-2, is where the repertoires were released. HLA class I and class II types, where available, came from metadata supplied by the sample provider rather than from assay-based typing. The sample metadata nearly always contained a de-identified subject ID, COVID-19 status, age in years and sex. The prospective study material was composed of cDNA or gDNA derived from T cells, B-cell-depleted T cells, or PBMCs. Samples were obtained from the ongoing ImmuneRACE study (first 160 participants) and from some 1,300 subjects provided by 6 global collaborators. Subjects who had been exposed to COVID-19, were actively infected with it, or had recovered from it provided the deeply sampled blood TCRbeta repertoires that made up the dataset. The full study reports these points: How much clinical and demographic metadata was included differed by source and by participant, and the metadata was provided uncurated.

The receptor was isolated from a human donor in a cohort sampled during active COVID-19. The receptor chain draws on TRBV27 and TRBJ1-2; 6 matching bases give a weak D call of TRBD1. The sample comprised peripheral blood. The CDR3 region has the sequence CASSLSAGEHYGYTF. The nucleotide sequence reads as follows: TGTGCCAGCAGTTTATCGGCAGGGGAACACTATGGCTACACCTTC.